The 20 T cell receptor beta chains given below trace back to one sample, sequenced in a study of T cell repertoires in cytomegalovirus infection. Using its own MiXCR run on the reads, TCRdb lists one record per CDR3 protein. This repertoire shows approximately 550,000 distinct CDR3 sequences, 16% found once; its top ten account for roughly a quarter. Sequenced sample: CD8+ T cells from PBMCs. The receptors were sampled from a human donor in good health (CMV status not recorded). Some clones in this sample may be carry-over from other donors' samples.

This chain joins TRBV5-6 and TRBJ2-3, with D possibly called TRBD1 or TRBD2 (6 bases each). V was shortened by 0 bases and J by 1 base, with 24 bases between the two germline ends. Germline CDR1 reads SGHDT; CDR2 reads YYEEEE. CDR3 length: 20 residues. CDR3 nucleotides: TGTGCCAGCAGCTTGGGGGAGGACAGCAAGTTACCCCTAGGCACAGATACGCAGTATTTT. Protein: CASSLGEDSKLPLGTDTQYF.

This clonotype was seen a handful of times. This chain uses TRBV10-3 with TRBJ2-1; 10 nucleotides agree with TRBD2. V gave up 4 bases and J gave up 5 bases; unmatched junction bases: 2. Germline-derived CDR1 and CDR2 are ENHRY and SYGVKD. The CDR3 consists of 14 residues. CDR3 nucleotide sequence: TGTGCCATCAGTGGACTAGCGGGCGACAATGAGCAGTTCTTC. Protein: CAISGLAGDNEQFF.

This chain joins TRBV13 and TRBJ2-5, with D possibly TRBD2 on 5 matching bases. Germline V gene sequence: CDR1 PRHDT, CDR2 FYEKMQ (reference sequence). The CDR3 totals 13 residues. Trimming removed 6 bases from V and 4 bases from J, with 12 bases in between. CDR3 bases: TGTGCCAGCAGTCACGAGGGCGGAGAGACCCAGTACTTC. It codes for CASSHEGGETQYF.

The chain has TRBV9 and TRBJ1-3; D is ambiguous. Between the trimmed V and J ends, which lost 3 bases and 3 bases, there was a span of 22 bases. The length of the CDR3 is 18 residues. CDR1 and CDR2 (germline): SGDLS, YYNGEE. CDR3 sequence (DNA): TGTGCCAGCAGCGGCCTCTCGGACGGCAGGCCTCTTGGAAACACCATATATTTT. Translation gives CASSGLSDGRPLGNTIYF.

Notes on this clonotype: The junction departs from the called germline gene at one end, perhaps through a read error. The V call is TRBV4-1, the J call TRBJ2-7; TRBD2 agrees at 7 bases. The CDR3 runs to 15 residues. CDR1 MGHRA and CDR2 YSYEKL come from the germline V gene. The CDR3, as DNA: TGTGCCAGCAGCCAAGGGCCAGCGGGGACCTACGAGCAGTACTTC. Residues: CASSQGPAGTYEQYF.

This clonotype has at least ten counts. The chain joins TRBV6-2 or TRBV6-3 to TRBJ2-1, with 13 bases fitting TRBD2. The ends lost 10 bases at V and 6 bases at J; junction bases unmatched: 24. The germline V gene encodes CDR1 MNHEY and CDR2 SVGEGT. The CDR3 loop spans 20 amino acids. The CDR3: CAITVRKRLAGGLTINEQFF. The CDR3 DNA sequence: TGTGCCATTACGGTGAGGAAAAGACTAGCGGGAGGTTTAACAATCAATGAGCAGTTCTTC.

The rearrangement joins TRBV6-4 to TRBJ2-7; D unclear. V dropped 4 bases and J dropped 3 bases, with 16 bases sitting between them. The CDR3 contains 15 residues. The germline V gene has CDR1 MRHNA and CDR2 SNTAGT. Here the CDR3 DNA reads TGTGCCAGCAGTGCGAGGAAAACAGTTTACTACGAGCAGTACTTC. Protein: CASSARKTVYYEQYF.

In this sample, this clonotype turned up many times. J is TRBJ1-1 and V is TRBV5-4, with D perhaps TRBD1 (6 bases). The CDR3 length is 13 residues. Per the germline V gene, CDR1 is SGHNT and CDR2 is YYREEE (reference sequence). Trimming took off 3 bases at V and 8 bases at J, with 14 bases between the two ends. This CDR3 is CASSSQRGMEAFF. The CDR3 DNA follows: TGTGCCAGCAGCTCCCAGAGGGGGATGGAAGCTTTCTTT.

Ten or more counts support this clonotype. The V and J genes are TRBV7-2 and TRBJ2-7; a possible D gene is TRBD1 (5 bases). The CDR3 covers 11 residues. The V end lost 5 bases, the J end lost 6 bases, and 8 bases lay between the germline ends. Germline CDR1 is SGHTA and CDR2 is FQGNSA. The CDR3 sequence is CASSQRGEQYF. The CDR3 DNA reads as TGTGCCAGCAGCCAAAGGGGCGAGCAGTACTTC.

This chain joins TRBV11-2 and TRBJ2-1; either TRBD1 or TRBD2 may fit D (6 bases each). V was cut by 4 bases and J by 4 bases, with 20 bases left in between. Germline CDR1 is SGHAT and CDR2 is FQNNGV. The CDR3 runs 17 residues. For the CDR3, the DNA is TGTGCCAGCAGCTCCCAACTAGGAGGGGGGTTTTACAATGAGCAGTTCTTC. This sequence encodes CASSSQLGGGFYNEQFF.

This clonotype was counted once. With a much larger clone just one base away, this may be a read error. The rearrangement joins TRBV6-8 to TRBJ2-2; 7 bases fit TRBD1. CDR1 MNHGY and CDR2 SAAAGT come from the germline V gene. CDR3 length: 15 amino acids. CDR3 amino acids: CASSYGTANTGELYF. As DNA, the CDR3 is TGTGCCAGCAGTTACGGGACAGCGAACACCGGGGAGCTGTATTTT.

This clonotype showed up just a few times. V usage is TRBV28 and J usage is TRBJ2-3, with a tentative D call TRBD1 (5 bases). Germline V gene lookup returns CDR1 MDHEN and CDR2 SYDVKM. Trimming cost V 6 bases and J 2 bases, with 18 bases left between them. The CDR3 is made up of 16 amino acids. DNA of the CDR3: TGTGCCAGCAGCCCGCCCCCTACAGGTTTCACAGATACGCAGTATTTT. As protein: CASSPPPTGFTDTQYF.

This clonotype was seen only a few times. CDR3 residues: CASSATGVLDEQYF. The CDR3 DNA reads as TGTGCCAGCAGCGCGACAGGGGTTTTGGACGAGCAGTACTTC. The rearrangement uses TRBV9 and TRBJ2-7, with TRBD1 identical over 8 bases. CDR1 SGDLS and CDR2 YYNGEE come from the germline V gene. This CDR3 is built from 14 residues. The junction had 7 bases not matched to a gene; V was cut back by 3 bases and J by 5 bases.

The table lists this clonotype with a few counts. CDR3 DNA: TGTGCCAGCAGAGATACAGCCGGAAACACCATATATTTT. This encodes CASRDTAGNTIYF. This chain joins TRBV5-5 and TRBJ1-3; D unresolved. Germline V gene sequence: CDR1 SGHKS, CDR2 YYEKEE (reference sequence). This CDR3 contains 13 residues. V was clipped by 5 bases and J by 4 bases, with 10 bases between them.

The CDR3 nucleotides read TGCGCCAGCAGCTTGGCCGGACTGGCTAGCTCCTACAATGAGCAGTTCTTC. As protein: CASSLAGLASSYNEQFF. The V call is TRBV5-1, the J call TRBJ2-1; D is possibly TRBD2 (5 bases). Germline V CDR1 and CDR2: SGHRS, YFSETQ. The CDR3 is made up of 17 amino acids. Between the trimmed V and J ends, which lost 0 bases and 0 bases, there was a span of 13 bases. The complete variable domain, with remaining parts taken from reference TRBV5-1 and TRBJ2-1, reads KAGVTQTPRYLIKTRGQQVTLSCSPISGHRSVSWYQQTPGQGLQFLFEYFSETQRNKGNFPGRFSGRQFSNSRSEMNVSTLELGDSALYLCASSLAGLASSYNEQFFGPGTRLTVL.

This clonotype was detected only a few times. The chain recombines TRBV15 with TRBJ2-7; D is perhaps TRBD2 (6 bases). V lost 8 bases and J lost 1, with 9 bases in between. Germline V lookup: CDR1 LNHNV, CDR2 YYDKDF (reference sequence). The CDR3 is 12 residues long. The CDR3 loop is CATGTESYEQYF. The CDR3 nucleotides are TGTGCCACCGGGACTGAGTCCTACGAGCAGTACTTC.

This clonotype has a handful of counts. The chain recombines TRBV19 with TRBJ1-1, with TRBD1 matching over 7 bases. Germline V lookup: CDR1 LNHDA, CDR2 SQIVND (reference sequence). Unmatched junction bases numbered 13, after V lost 6 bases and J lost 0 bases. The CDR3 runs 17 residues. CDR3 loop: CASSWDGTVDMNTEAFF. The CDR3, as DNA: TGTGCCAGTAGCTGGGACGGGACAGTCGACATGAACACTGAAGCTTTCTTT.

This clonotype occurred many times. The rearrangement joins TRBV7-3 to TRBJ1-1; 8 nucleotides match TRBD1. This CDR3 is 15 amino acids long. Trimming at V came to 6 bases and at J to 5 bases, leaving 11 bases not matched to a gene. Germline V gives CDR1 SGHTA, CDR2 FQGTGA. As DNA, the CDR3 is TGTGCCAGCAGGTCTCCGGGACAGGAGTGGACTGAAGCTTTCTTT. This translates into CASRSPGQEWTEAFF.

The gene calls are TRBV11-2 and TRBJ2-1; D possibly corresponds to TRBD2 (6 bases). Trimming pared 5 bases from V and 8 bases from J, leaving 22 bases between. The CDR3 has 16 residues. Per the germline V gene, CDR1 is SGHAT and CDR2 is FQNNGV. CDR3: CASSTRGREWNDEQFF. The CDR3 coding sequence is TGTGCCAGCAGCACCCGAGGCCGGGAGTGGAACGATGAGCAGTTCTTC.

This clonotype has ten or more counts. The rearrangement uses TRBV27 and TRBJ2-1, with D possibly matching TRBD2 (6 bases). Trimming pared 3 bases from V and 0 bases from J, leaving 18 bases between. Germline lookup yields CDR1 MNHEY and CDR2 SMNVEV (reference sequence). The CDR3 is 18 amino acids. The CDR3 protein is CASSLTGEISFSYNEQFF. Written as DNA, the CDR3 is TGTGCCAGCAGTTTGACGGGAGAAATTTCCTTCTCCTACAATGAGCAGTTCTTC.